These T cell receptor beta chains were read from a single sample in a study of early T cells in non-severe SARS-CoV-2 infection. TCRdb re-derived calls from the 5' RACE reads in MiXCR, one entry per CDR3 protein. In the table there are roughly 38,000 distinct CDR3 sequences, 5.8% of which are singletons. The sequencing input was whole blood. Source of these receptors: an adult who was a healthcare worker with PCR-confirmed SARS-CoV-2 infection or an uninfected control (not recorded which). Both conserved end residues are part of each CDR3. The order of the fields is D gene, clone size, J gene, V gene, CDR3 DNA, CDR3 protein. The D gene is left open where the match is weak. The listing skips clone size in some rows; elsewhere it reads once, few, many or a size class.

d_gene: NA; abundance: many; j_gene: TRBJ1-2; v_gene: TRBV5-4; CDR3nt: TGTGCCACCAGGGTCATGGGTGCGGTCTATGGCTACACCTTC; CDR3aa: CATRVMGAVYGYTF
d_gene: NA; abundance: NA; j_gene: TRBJ1-3; v_gene: TRBV7-2; CDR3nt: TGTGCCAGCAGCTTTGCCCCCGGGAACAGTGGCATATATTTT; CDR3aa: CASSFAPGNSGIYF
d_gene: NA; abundance: many; j_gene: TRBJ2-7; v_gene: TRBV10-3; CDR3nt: TGTGCCATCAGTGAGTCGGGGGACGGGGGTGAGCAGTACTTC; CDR3aa: CAISESGDGGEQYF
d_gene: NA; abundance: NA; j_gene: TRBJ2-7; v_gene: TRBV7-9; CDR3nt: TGTGCCAGCAGCTTAGGCCCAGCGGAGAAGTACGAGCAGTACTTC; CDR3aa: CASSLGPAEKYEQYF
d_gene: TRBD2; abundance: many; j_gene: TRBJ2-1; v_gene: TRBV5-1; CDR3nt: TGCGCCAGCTGGAAAGGACTAGCCGATGAGCAGTTCTTC; CDR3aa: CASWKGLADEQFF
d_gene: TRBD1; abundance: NA; j_gene: TRBJ1-3; v_gene: TRBV7-6; CDR3nt: TGTGCCAGCAGCATCGGGACAGGGGCTGGAAACACCATATATTTT; CDR3aa: CASSIGTGAGNTIYF
d_gene: NA; abundance: many; j_gene: TRBJ1-2; v_gene: TRBV29-1; CDR3nt: TGCAGCGCTTCACTAGGGGTCGACTATGGCTACACCTTC; CDR3aa: CSASLGVDYGYTF
d_gene: NA; abundance: many; j_gene: TRBJ2-7; v_gene: TRBV12-3/TRBV12-4; CDR3nt: TGTGCCAGCAGTTTTCCGCCGACGTCGCACGAGCAGTACTTC; CDR3aa: CASSFPPTSHEQYF
d_gene: NA; abundance: many; j_gene: TRBJ1-5; v_gene: TRBV4-1; CDR3nt: TGCGCCAGCAGCCAAGATTACGGGCAGCCCCAGCATTTT; CDR3aa: CASSQDYGQPQHF
d_gene: NA; abundance: many; j_gene: TRBJ2-7; v_gene: TRBV10-3; CDR3nt: TGTGCCATTCAGGGAAGCTACGAGCAGTACTTC; CDR3aa: CAIQGSYEQYF
d_gene: NA; abundance: many; j_gene: TRBJ1-1; v_gene: TRBV5-5; CDR3nt: TGTGCCAGCAGCTGGGATAGGTCTGAAGCTTTCTTT; CDR3aa: CASSWDRSEAFF
d_gene: NA; abundance: many; j_gene: TRBJ2-1; v_gene: TRBV20-1; CDR3nt: TGCAGTGCTAAGAAAGGGGGCAATGAGCAGTTCTTC; CDR3aa: CSAKKGGNEQFF